This T cell receptor (beta chain) was captured by sequencing in a study of blood T cells in healthy people across ages. This clonotype appeared a few times. A J-beta primer mix and a sample-barcoded 5' primer were used in a second PCR of about 7 to 11 cycles. TCRdb passed the 5' RACE reads through MiXCR, listing each CDR3 protein once. This table has 920,000 or so distinct CDR3 sequences, around 45% appearing once. The clonotype was recovered from a woman aged 55-70 years in good health. Material for sequencing was blood.

CDR3 protein: CASRPRGSGIGEQFF. The DNA of the CDR3 is TGTGCCAGCAGGCCCCGGGGTAGCGGTATTGGTGAGCAGTTCTTC. The chain is built from TRBV12-3 or TRBV12-4 and TRBJ2-1; a weak D match, TRBD2 (6 bases). V dropped 6 bases and J dropped 9 bases, with 21 bases sitting between them. This CDR3 region has 15 residues.